The present T cell receptor (beta chain) was sequenced within a study of CD8 T cells in ankylosing spondylitis. MiXCR, run by TCRdb on the 5' RACE reads, gives a single entry per CDR3 protein. Among about 800,000 distinct CDR3 sequences listed, about an eighth were seen once. General study findings and limits: Typical of ankylosing spondylitis blood, it appeared, was a TCR beta motif of under 10 highly homologous variants. Matched ankylosing spondylitis synovial fluid reportedly showed significant enrichment of disease-linked clones. Disease-associated clonotypes exhibited CD8+ identity and were relatively infrequent in peripheral blood.

The V and J ends lost 1 base and 7 bases, in that order; junction bases with no gene match: 5. The CDR3 runs 16 residues. CDR1 and CDR2 from the germline V gene are MNHEY and SMNVEV (reference sequence). Concerning this clonotype: Its matching antigen is unknown.

Specimen: blood, either unsorted or a sorted T cell fraction (not recorded which). The chain uses TRBV27 and TRBJ1-4; 11 bases match TRBD1. This sequence was found in a male donor with ankylosing spondylitis. CDR3 nucleotide sequence: TGTGCCAGCAGTTTATTCCGGACAGGGGGCCTTGAAAAACTGTTTTTT. Protein sequence: CASSLFRTGGLEKLFF.